This T cell receptor (beta chain) was identified during a study of metastatic and nonmetastatic thyroid tumors (dated by TCRdb to the early 2020s). In the study overall: For patients with malignant and with benign thyroid disease, the researchers compared repertoires between peripheral blood samples and tumor or nodule tissue samples.

Receptors were amplified or captured by PCR. Instrument on record: Illumina HiSeq 4000. The TCR beta-chain CDR3 region of each patient was profiled by high-throughput sequencing. The study's processing was this. A classifier to discriminate distant-metastatic papillary thyroid cancer patients was built from CDR3 differences across clinicopathological groups. To measure repertoire diversity the researchers used the Shannon index, while the Morisita-Horn index served to gauge how similar the tumor and blood repertoires were. TCRdb handled the public reads itself, with Q25 trimming in fastp and clone calling in MiXCR, and kept productive beta chains. V and J calls and clone size were set by TCRdb, not the authors. Within this sample are approximately 16,000 clones, with roughly a third of them counted one time only. 7.3% of the sample rests with the top ten. Results the study describes overall, beyond this receptor: In both blood and tumor samples, TCR beta diversity was reported to be significantly higher in malignant tumors than in benign nodules.

No treatment had been received by any patient before thyroid surgery. Using T-cell receptor beta sequencing, the study looked back at clinical samples from patients collected from about 2011 to 2018. This clone showed up many times. Its antigen specificity is not known. No quality values exist for individual bases; no much larger clone is one base distant. The CDR3 has 16 amino acids, counting the end cysteine and phenylalanine. Only CDR3 DNA is held: 48 bases, read in frame from base 1. The germline V gene (reference sequence) specifies SGHNT as CDR1 and YYREEE as CDR2. V loses 4 bases of germline sequence and J loses 4 bases, and the interval between the two ends is 20 bases.

This chain joins TRBV5-4 to TRBJ2-5; the D gene could be TRBD1 or TRBD2, each one agreeing over 6 bases. The sample consisted of tumor tissue. The sequence derives from a female donor with papillary thyroid cancer or a benign thyroid nodule (not recorded which). Some clones in this sample may be carry-over from other donors' samples. The CDR3 in this case is CASSPTGKGGGETQYF. The DNA is TGTGCCAGCAGCCCCACAGGGAAAGGGGGAGGAGAGACCCAGTACTTC.